Listed below are T cell receptor beta chains from one sample, sequenced in a study of T cell responses to AZD1222 COVID-19 vaccine. The protocol was immunoSEQ multiplex PCR, while the TCRdb copy is restricted to in-frame clones and leaves out a portion. The table has about 130,000 clones, approximately 88% seen once. The starting material was peripheral blood, obtained on day 0 of AZD1222 vaccination. Source of these receptors: an adult in good health. Each CDR3 is given with its conserved first and last residue. The D gene is left open where the match is weak. Not all rows give a size; the values are once, few, many and, for expanded clones, a class.

J gene,V gene,clone size,D gene,CDR3 protein,CDR3 DNA
TRBJ2-2,TRBV3-1/TRBV3-2,-,TRBD1,CASSLDRRTGELFF,TGTGCCAGCAGTCTGGACAGGAGGACCGGGGAGCTGTTTTTT
TRBJ2-2,TRBV28,once,TRBD2,CASSPGGVNTGELFF,TGTGCCAGCAGTCCTGGGGGGGTGAACACCGGGGAGCTGTTTTTT
TRBJ1-4,TRBV18,-,-,CASSSSGTYNEKLFF,TGTGCCAGCTCATCCTCCGGGACCTATAATGAAAAACTGTTTTTT
TRBJ1-1,TRBV28,-,-,CASSFGGEAEAFF,TGTGCCAGCAGTTTCGGGGGGGAGGCTGAAGCTTTCTTT
TRBJ2-1,TRBV19,-,TRBD1,CASSREGTGSSYNEQFF,TGTGCCAGTAGTAGGGAAGGGACAGGGAGCTCCTACAATGAGCAGTTCTTC
TRBJ1-1,TRBV6-4,few,-,CASSDFPTGPTEAFF,TGTGCCAGCAGTGATTTCCCGACAGGACCCACTGAAGCTTTCTTT
TRBJ1-2,TRBV6-5,-,-,CASSSLGGYTF,TGTGCCAGCAGTTCCCTAGGGGGCTACACCTTC
TRBJ2-5,TRBV6-5,-,-,CASSYSSGRETQYF,TGTGCCAGCAGTTACTCGTCGGGGAGAGAGACCCAGTACTTC
TRBJ1-1,TRBV30,-,-,CAFFGGRVEAFF,TGTGCCTTTTTCGGGGGACGGGTCGAAGCTTTCTTT
TRBJ2-3,TRBV12-3/TRBV12-4,-,-,CASSSGTDTQYF,TGTGCCAGCAGTTCTGGTACAGATACGCAGTATTTT
TRBJ2-1,TRBV5-4,-,TRBD2,CASRLAGRNEQFF,TGTGCCAGCAGACTAGCGGGGAGAAATGAGCAGTTCTTC
TRBJ1-2,TRBV7-9,-,-,CASSSGQFNYGYTF,TGTGCCAGCAGCTCCGGACAGTTTAACTATGGCTACACCTTC
TRBJ1-2,TRBV18,-,-,CASSPYRDFNYGYTF,TGTGCCAGCTCACCTTACAGGGATTTTAACTATGGCTACACCTTC
TRBJ2-7,TRBV2,-,TRBD1,CASNRGVSSYEQYF,TGTGCTTCTAACAGGGGTGTAAGCTCCTACGAGCAGTACTTC
TRBJ2-7,TRBV6-1,-,TRBD1,CASSKGQGIGGFYEQYF,TGTGCCAGCAGTAAAGGACAGGGGATAGGAGGGTTCTACGAGCAGTACTTC
TRBJ1-1,TRBV5-1,-,-,CASNALQGYTEAFF,TGCGCCAGTAACGCCCTTCAGGGGTACACTGAAGCTTTCTTT
TRBJ1-1,TRBV12-3/TRBV12-4,-,TRBD1,CASSKTGWGEAFF,TGTGCCAGCAGTAAGACAGGGTGGGGAGAAGCTTTCTTT
TRBJ2-7,TRBV6-5,-,TRBD1,CAIRQGGSYEQYF,TGTGCCATCCGACAGGGTGGATCCTACGAGCAGTACTTC
TRBJ1-2,TRBV15,-,-,CATSRVGGPYGYTF,TGTGCTACCAGCAGAGTGGGAGGACCCTATGGCTACACCTTC
TRBJ1-2,TRBV28,once,-,CASSLGGVGYGYTF,TGTGCCAGCAGTTTGGGGGGCGTCGGCTATGGCTACACCTTC
TRBJ2-3,TRBV9,-,TRBD2,CASSVETSGGADTQYF,TGTGCCAGCAGCGTAGAAACTAGCGGGGGGGCAGATACGCAGTATTTT
TRBJ1-5,TRBV5-1,-,TRBD1,CASSRGTDSNQPQHF,TGCGCCAGCAGCCGAGGGACAGATAGCAATCAGCCCCAGCATTTT
TRBJ1-5,TRBV28,-,TRBD1,CASTLTGGIGNQPQHF,TGTGCCAGCACTTTGACAGGGGGGATCGGCAATCAGCCCCAGCATTTT
TRBJ2-2,TRBV5-4,few,TRBD1,CASRSGQLNTGELFF,TGTGCCAGCAGGTCGGGACAGCTGAACACCGGGGAGCTGTTTTTT
TRBJ1-3,TRBV7-8,-,-,CASIGGPGNTIYF,TGTGCCAGCATCGGGGGGCCTGGAAACACCATATATTTT
TRBJ1-2,TRBV9,-,-,CASRGSGGTGYTF,TGTGCCAGCAGGGGGAGTGGGGGCACGGGCTACACCTTC
TRBJ1-4,TRBV24-1,-,-,CATSEPHGQGEKLFF,TGTGCCACCAGTGAACCCCATGGCCAGGGCGAAAAACTGTTTTTT
TRBJ1-1,TRBV10-3,-,-,CAISQIGQRNTEAFF,TGTGCCATCAGTCAAATCGGCCAGCGAAACACTGAAGCTTTCTTT
TRBJ2-7,TRBV5-4,-,-,CASSYGVSYEQYF,TGTGCCAGCAGTTACGGGGTCTCCTACGAGCAGTACTTC
TRBJ1-4,TRBV5-6,-,-,CASSLGGDNEKLFF,TGTGCCAGCAGCCTAGGTGGAGATAATGAAAAACTGTTTTTT
TRBJ2-2,TRBV7-9,-,-,CASSFSVGTSNTGELFF,TGTGCCAGCAGCTTCTCAGTGGGAACCTCGAACACCGGGGAGCTGTTTTTT
TRBJ1-1,TRBV7-6,once,-,CASSLTEVNTEAFF,TGTGCCAGCAGCTTAACCGAAGTGAACACTGAAGCTTTCTTT
TRBJ1-5,TRBV10-3,few,TRBD1,CAIKDGTGNNQPQHF,TGTGCCATCAAAGACGGGACAGGGAACAATCAGCCCCAGCATTTT
TRBJ2-7,TRBV28,-,TRBD1,CASSSKTGRTYEQYF,TGTGCCAGCAGTTCTAAGACAGGGCGGACCTACGAGCAGTACTTC
TRBJ1-1,TRBV5-6,-,-,CASSIIGARNTEAFF,TGTGCCAGCAGTATAATAGGGGCCCGGAACACTGAAGCTTTCTTT
TRBJ2-6,TRBV7-3,-,-,CASSLMTAGANVLTF,TGTGCCAGCAGCCTGATGACGGCGGGGGCCAACGTCCTGACTTTC
TRBJ2-5,TRBV28,-,TRBD1,CASSGQAEAETQYF,TGTGCCAGCAGTGGACAGGCGGAGGCAGAGACCCAGTACTTC
TRBJ1-6,TRBV28,-,-,CASNERGGPSSPLHF,TGTGCCAGCAACGAGAGGGGGGGCCCCAGTTCACCCCTCCACTTT
TRBJ2-1,TRBV5-1,-,-,CASSPLGGSSSYNEQFF,TGCGCCAGCAGCCCCCTGGGCGGGTCAAGCTCCTACAATGAGCAGTTCTTC
TRBJ2-7,TRBV7-3,-,-,CASSLTPGSYEQYF,TGTGCCAGCAGTCTCACACCCGGCTCCTACGAGCAGTACTTC
TRBJ1-1,TRBV5-1,-,-,CASSSSGTGNTEAFF,TGCGCCAGCAGCTCTTCCGGGACGGGGAACACTGAAGCTTTCTTT
TRBJ2-7,TRBV10-2,-,-,CASSETFEQGPYEQYF,TGCGCCAGCAGTGAGACGTTCGAACAGGGTCCCTACGAGCAGTACTTC
TRBJ1-6,TRBV28,-,-,CASSLSSTGTLHF,TGTGCCAGCAGTTTAAGTTCAACAGGCACCCTCCACTTT
TRBJ1-4,TRBV5-1,few,-,CASSYSGPGATNEKLFF,TGCGCCAGCAGTTATTCAGGACCAGGGGCAACTAATGAAAAACTGTTTTTT
TRBJ1-5,TRBV2,-,TRBD1,CASSARTGADSNQPQHF,TGTGCCAGCAGTGCTCGGACAGGGGCTGATAGCAATCAGCCCCAGCATTTT
TRBJ2-5,TRBV14,-,TRBD1,CASSQGLTGQGAGRETQYF,TGTGCCAGCAGCCAAGGCCTAACAGGACAGGGGGCCGGGCGGGAGACCCAGTACTTC
TRBJ1-1,TRBV19,-,TRBD1,CASRLTGQGVNTEAFF,TGTGCCAGTAGGCTAACCGGACAGGGGGTTAACACTGAAGCTTTCTTT
TRBJ1-1,TRBV27,few,-,CASRFPGDTEAFF,TGTGCCAGCAGATTCCCAGGGGACACTGAAGCTTTCTTT
TRBJ2-3,TRBV7-9,-,TRBD1,CASSGPGTGDRDTQYF,TGTGCCAGCAGCGGCCCCGGGACAGGGGATCGAGATACGCAGTATTTT
TRBJ1-2,TRBV3-1/TRBV3-2,-,TRBD1,CASSQLVNRGGYTF,TGTGCCAGCAGCCAGTTGGTGAACAGGGGTGGCTACACCTTC
TRBJ2-2,TRBV6-5,-,-,CASSRAGTDTGELFF,TGTGCCAGCAGCCGAGCCGGGACGGACACCGGGGAGCTGTTTTTT
TRBJ1-1,TRBV27,-,-,CASSLGGYSTTEAFF,TGTGCCAGCAGTTTAGGAGGGTACAGTACCACTGAAGCTTTCTTT
TRBJ1-2,TRBV5-1,-,TRBD1,CASSLAVAQGARGYTF,TGCGCCAGCAGCTTGGCGGTGGCACAGGGGGCCCGGGGCTACACCTTC
TRBJ1-2,TRBV7-9,-,-,CASSLNPDYGYTF,TGTGCCAGCAGCTTAAACCCGGACTATGGCTACACCTTC
TRBJ1-6,TRBV30,-,-,CAWSVTSGNSPLHF,TGTGCCTGGAGTGTGACCTCTGGGAATTCACCCCTCCACTTT
TRBJ1-2,TRBV7-9,few,TRBD1,CASSFQTGWGYGYTF,TGTGCCAGCAGCTTCCAGACAGGGTGGGGCTATGGCTACACCTTC
TRBJ1-1,TRBV19,-,TRBD1,CASSYRTGSVQTEAFF,TGTGCCAGTAGTTATCGGACAGGAAGCGTGCAAACTGAAGCTTTCTTT
TRBJ1-4,TRBV28,-,-,CASSSRDSGEKLFF,TGTGCCAGCAGTTCCAGGGACTCCGGTGAAAAACTGTTTTTT
TRBJ2-3,TRBV6-1,-,TRBD2,CASSGNSGGATDTQYF,TGTGCCAGCAGTGGAAATAGCGGGGGGGCCACAGATACGCAGTATTTT